The rows below give T cell receptor beta chains drawn from one sample of a study of cytomegalovirus exposure and HLA in healthy donors. Assay used: immunoSEQ multiplex PCR; TCRdb lists only in-frame clones, some missing. The profile shows some 120,000 clones, roughly 90% of them singletons. What was sequenced was PBMCs. The receptors derive from a woman aged 18 to 35 in good health and CMV-seronegative. Each CDR3 is given with its conserved first and last residue. D genes are given only for firm matches. Expanded clones get a size class; other rows say once, few or many, or leave the size out.

clone size,J gene,V gene,D gene,CDR3 DNA,CDR3 protein
.,TRBJ2-7,TRBV10-3,.,TGTGCCATCAGTGAGTCAGTTCTCCGGGTGAGCTCCTACGAGCAGTACTTC,CAISESVLRVSSYEQYF
.,TRBJ2-3,TRBV11-2,TRBD2,TGTGCCAGCAGCTTAGTTGATTGGGCTAGCGGGAGGGGCACAGATACGCAGTATTTT,CASSLVDWASGRGTDTQYF
.,TRBJ2-1,TRBV11-2,.,TGTGCCAGCAGATTCACAGATGAGCAGTTCTTC,CASRFTDEQFF
.,TRBJ2-3,TRBV2,.,TGTGCCAGCAGTGATGGCGGAGGATACACCCTAAGCACAGATACGCAGTATTTT,CASSDGGGYTLSTDTQYF
.,TRBJ2-1,TRBV5-6,TRBD2,TGTGCCAGCAGCCCCCCAGCGGGAGGCTACAATGAGCAGTTCTTC,CASSPPAGGYNEQFF
.,TRBJ2-4,TRBV28,TRBD1,TGTGCCAGCAGTCCACAGGGGGTTGCCAAAAACATTCAGTACTTC,CASSPQGVAKNIQYF
.,TRBJ2-7,TRBV11-2,TRBD2,TGTGCCAGCAGCTTAGATGGGACTACCCTACGCGGGCAGTACTTC,CASSLDGTTLRGQYF
.,TRBJ2-6,TRBV15,.,TGTGCCACCAGCGGTTGGGGGGCTGGGGCCAACGTCCTGACTTTC,CATSGWGAGANVLTF
.,TRBJ2-5,TRBV4-1,.,TGCGCCAGCAGCCAAGATAACCGGGAGAGGGAGACCCAGTACTTC,CASSQDNRERETQYF
.,TRBJ2-1,TRBV7-9,TRBD2,TGTGCCAGCAGCTGGACTAGCGGGAGCGATGAGCAGTTCTTC,CASSWTSGSDEQFF
.,TRBJ1-2,TRBV4-1,TRBD1,TGCGCCAGCAGCCAAGGGACAGGGCCGTATGGCTACACCTTC,CASSQGTGPYGYTF
.,TRBJ2-7,TRBV11-3,.,TGTGCCAGCAGCTTAGGTAGCGAGCAGTACTTC,CASSLGSEQYF
.,TRBJ2-2,TRBV27,TRBD2,TGTGCCAGCAGTCTAGCTAGCGGGAGTGCCGGGGAGCTGTTTTTT,CASSLASGSAGELFF
.,TRBJ2-1,TRBV13,TRBD2,TGTGCCAGCAGCTTCGCGACTAGCGGGAAGAATGAGCAGTTCTTC,CASSFATSGKNEQFF
.,TRBJ1-5,TRBV10-3,TRBD1,TGTGCCATCAGGGGGACAGGGGTCAATCAGCCCCAGCATTTT,CAIRGTGVNQPQHF
once,TRBJ2-2,TRBV6-4,TRBD2,TGTGCCAGCAGTGCCCTCGCGGGGGAGGGCACCGGGGAGCTGTTTTTT,CASSALAGEGTGELFF
.,TRBJ2-5,TRBV28,TRBD2,TGTGCCAGCAGCCTACTAGCGGGACTTCAAGAGACCCAGTACTTC,CASSLLAGLQETQYF
.,TRBJ2-2,TRBV7-3,TRBD2,TGTGCCAGCAGCTCGGGACTAGCGAACACCGGGGAGCTGTTTTTT,CASSSGLANTGELFF
.,TRBJ1-2,TRBV29-1,TRBD1,TGCAGCGCGACAGGGGCGGGCTATGGCTACACCTTC,CSATGAGYGYTF
.,TRBJ1-1,TRBV27,.,TGTGCCAGCAGTTTATCACGACACCGGGGTCGCACTGAAGCTTTCTTT,CASSLSRHRGRTEAFF
.,TRBJ2-2,TRBV29-1,.,TGCAGCGCAATTACAGGGTCGAACACCGGGGAGCTGTTTTTT,CSAITGSNTGELFF
.,TRBJ2-5,TRBV7-9,.,TGTGCCAGCAGCTTAGTCAGGGGAGAGACCCAGTACTTC,CASSLVRGETQYF
.,TRBJ1-1,TRBV6-5,.,TGTGCCAGCAGTTACGTTGGTGCTGGTAACGGTGAAGCTTTCTTT,CASSYVGAGNGEAFF
once,TRBJ1-3,TRBV4-1,.,TGCGCCAGCAGCCATCTGGGGCTTGGAAACACCATATATTTT,CASSHLGLGNTIYF
.,TRBJ2-2,TRBV5-1,.,TGCGCCAGCAGCTTGGCGGGAGATCTCGGGGAGCTGTTTTTT,CASSLAGDLGELFF
once,TRBJ1-5,TRBV10-2,.,TGCGCCAGCAGTGAGCCCAAACGCCGGAGCAATCAGCCCCAGCATTTT,CASSEPKRRSNQPQHF
.,TRBJ2-3,TRBV27,.,TGTGCCAGCAGTTACGTTTGGTGGGAGTCAGTAGGTCCAGATACGCAGTATTTT,CASSYVWWESVGPDTQYF
once,TRBJ2-7,TRBV10-3,TRBD1,TGTGCCACCTGGGACAGGCTGACCTACGAGCAGTACTTC,CATWDRLTYEQYF
.,TRBJ1-4,TRBV28,.,TGTGCCAGCAGCCCAGCTTTTACTGCGCGGCGAACTAATGAAAAACTGTTTTTT,CASSPAFTARRTNEKLFF
.,TRBJ2-5,TRBV13,.,TGTGCCAGCAGCCCAACCAGCCAAGAGACCCAGTACTTC,CASSPTSQETQYF
.,TRBJ2-7,TRBV30,.,TGTGCCTGGAGTACCAGGGACTACGAGCAGTACTTC,CAWSTRDYEQYF
.,TRBJ2-1,TRBV2,TRBD2,TGTGCCATCGATGGGCTAGCGGGAGGGGACGGGAGGTACAATGAGCAGTTCTTC,CAIDGLAGGDGRYNEQFF